Following are 8 T cell receptor beta chains from one sample sequenced in a study of T-cell memory formation after mild COVID-19. TCRdb independently ran MiXCR on the 5' RACE reads; one entry per CDR3 protein. The table shows hundreds of thousands of distinct CDR3 sequences, with around 15% occurring only once. The sample comprised PBMCs or a T cell subset sorted from them (not recorded which). The receptors shown here come from a man aged 18 to 29 who had mild COVID-19 (a few samples of this study predate the infection). Cell type and time point are not known.

The chain carries TRBV20-1 and TRBJ2-2; D gene unclear. Between the trimmed V and J ends, which lost 0 bases and 0 bases, there was a span of 11 bases. Germline V gene lookup returns CDR1 DFQATT and CDR2 SNEGSKA (reference sequence). This CDR3 has 16 amino acids. In DNA form, the CDR3 reads TGCAGTGCTAGAGATGGGCGACCGCCGAACACCGGGGAGCTGTTTTTT. It codes for CSARDGRPPNTGELFF.

The chain has TRBV7-6 and TRBJ2-2; D remains unclear. Germline assignment: CDR1 SGHVS and CDR2 FNYEAQ. This CDR3 region has 16 residues. The V gene lost 3 bases and the J gene lost 0 bases, with 11 bases spanning the gap. CDR3 sequence: CASSLRPDSNTGELFF. In DNA, the CDR3 is TGTGCCAGCAGCTTGAGGCCCGACTCGAACACCGGGGAGCTGTTTTTT.

V usage is TRBV6-2 or TRBV6-3 and J usage is TRBJ2-7; D remains ambiguous. The CDR3 consists of 11 residues. V lost 5 bases to trimming and J lost 3 bases, with 5 bases between them. Germline CDR1 MNHEY, CDR2 SVGEGT. As DNA, the CDR3 is TGTGCCAGCAGTCCATTCTACGAGCAGTACTTC. Translated, it gives CASSPFYEQYF.

This clonotype is medium-sized in the sample. This chain joins TRBV2 and TRBJ2-2, with D perhaps TRBD1 (7 bases). V was clipped by 8 bases and J by 3 bases, with 22 bases between them. The CDR3 runs 17 residues. The germline gives CDR1 SNHLY, CDR2 FYNNEI. The CDR3: CASLSMGQGGYTGELFF. CDR3 bases: TGTGCCAGCCTATCAATGGGGCAGGGGGGATACACCGGGGAGCTGTTTTTT.

The sample holds a few counts of this clonotype. The chain carries TRBV12-3 or TRBV12-4 and TRBJ2-1; 10 nucleotides line up with TRBD2. V lost 2 bases, J lost 7 bases, and 5 bases stayed unmatched. This CDR3 comprises 15 residues. The CDR3 bases are TGTGCCAGCAGTTTACTAGCGGGGGCGAAAAATGAGCAGTTCTTC. Its translation is CASSLLAGAKNEQFF.

In its sample, this clonotype was seen many times. The V and J genes are TRBV20-1 and TRBJ1-2; unclear D gene. This CDR3 region has 14 residues. Germline-derived CDR1 and CDR2 are DFQATT and SNEGSKA (reference sequence). V was trimmed by 0 bases and J by 4 bases, leaving 12 bases between them. CDR3 bases: TGCAGTGCTAGAGATCCGTTGAGTGGCTATGGCTACACCTTC. Translated, it gives CSARDPLSGYGYTF.

This chain connects TRBV4-2 to TRBJ2-3; perhaps TRBD2 as D (6 bases). In germline, CDR1 is LGHNA, CDR2 YNFKEQ. The length of the CDR3 is 17 residues. V was cut by 0 bases and J by 5 bases, with 18 bases left in between. The CDR3 protein is CASSQDSGLPEGDTQYF. As DNA, the CDR3 is TGTGCCAGCAGCCAAGATTCCGGACTACCGGAGGGAGATACGCAGTATTTT.

This clonotype turned up a few times. The rearrangement joins TRBV2 to TRBJ2-3, with 7 bases matching TRBD1. The ends lost 4 bases at V and 0 bases at J; junction bases unmatched: 4. The CDR3 is 15 amino acids. CDR1 and CDR2 (germline): SNHLY, FYNNEI. The CDR3, as DNA: TGTGCCAGCAGTGCGAGGGGGCTTAGCACAGATACGCAGTATTTT. Translation: CASSARGLSTDTQYF.